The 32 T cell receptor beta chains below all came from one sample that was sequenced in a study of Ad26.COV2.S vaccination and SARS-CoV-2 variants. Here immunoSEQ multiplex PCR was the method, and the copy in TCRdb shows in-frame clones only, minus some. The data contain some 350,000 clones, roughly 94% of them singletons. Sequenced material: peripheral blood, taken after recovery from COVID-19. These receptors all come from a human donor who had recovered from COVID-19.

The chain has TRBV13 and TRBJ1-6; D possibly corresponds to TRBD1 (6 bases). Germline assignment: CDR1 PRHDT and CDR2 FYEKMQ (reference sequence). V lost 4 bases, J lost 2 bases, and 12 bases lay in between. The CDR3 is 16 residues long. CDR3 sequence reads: CASSSGHPAYNSPLHF. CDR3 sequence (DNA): TGTGCCAGCAGCTCGGGACACCCTGCCTATAATTCACCCCTCCACTTT.

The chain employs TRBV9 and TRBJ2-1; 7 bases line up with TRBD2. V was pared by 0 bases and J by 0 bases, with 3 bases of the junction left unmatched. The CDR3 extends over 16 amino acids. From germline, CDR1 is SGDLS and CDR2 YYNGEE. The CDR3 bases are TGTGCCAGCAGCGTAGTAGGGGAGGGCTCCTACAATGAGCAGTTCTTC. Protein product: CASSVVGEGSYNEQFF.

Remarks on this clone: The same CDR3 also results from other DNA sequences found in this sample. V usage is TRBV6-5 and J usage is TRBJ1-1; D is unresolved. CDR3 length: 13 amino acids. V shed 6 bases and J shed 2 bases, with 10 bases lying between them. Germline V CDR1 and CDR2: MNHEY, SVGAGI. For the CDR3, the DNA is TGTGCCAGCAGCCGCCGGGGTAACACTGAAGCTTTCTTT. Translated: CASSRRGNTEAFF.

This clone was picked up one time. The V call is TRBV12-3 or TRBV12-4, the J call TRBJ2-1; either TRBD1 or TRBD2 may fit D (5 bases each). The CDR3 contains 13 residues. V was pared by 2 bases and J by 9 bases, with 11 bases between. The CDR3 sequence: CASSLIGTTEQFF. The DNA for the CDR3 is TGTGCCAGCAGTTTAATCGGGACCACTGAGCAGTTCTTC.

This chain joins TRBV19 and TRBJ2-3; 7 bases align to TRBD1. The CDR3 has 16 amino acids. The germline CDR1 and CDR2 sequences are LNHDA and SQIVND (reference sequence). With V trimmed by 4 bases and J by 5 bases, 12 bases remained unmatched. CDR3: CASSKWTGTRRDTQYF. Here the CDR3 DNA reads TGTGCCAGTAGTAAATGGACAGGCACGCGGAGAGATACGCAGTATTTT.

This chain's CDR3 is CASSSLGTANEKLFF. CDR3 coding DNA: TGTGCCAGCAGCAGCTTAGGGACAGCTAATGAAAAACTGTTTTTT. The chain combines TRBV2 with TRBJ1-4; 7 bases map to TRBD1. The junction had 7 bases not matched to a gene; V was cut back by 6 bases and J by 3 bases. Germline CDR1 SNHLY, CDR2 FYNNEI. This CDR3 spans 15 amino acids.

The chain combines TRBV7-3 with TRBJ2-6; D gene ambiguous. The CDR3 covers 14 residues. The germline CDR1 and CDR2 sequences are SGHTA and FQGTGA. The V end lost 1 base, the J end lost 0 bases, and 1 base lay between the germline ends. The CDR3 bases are TGTGCCAGCAGCTTAAGCTCTGGGGCCAACGTCCTGACTTTC. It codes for CASSLSSGANVLTF.

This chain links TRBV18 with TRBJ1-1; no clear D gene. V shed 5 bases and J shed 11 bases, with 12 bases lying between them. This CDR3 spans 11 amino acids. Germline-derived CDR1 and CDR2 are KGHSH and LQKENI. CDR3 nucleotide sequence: TGTGCCAGCTCAACTACAGTTAATGCTTTCTTT. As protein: CASSTTVNAFF. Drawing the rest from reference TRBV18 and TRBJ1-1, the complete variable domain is NAGVMQNPRHLVRRRGQEARLRCSPMKGHSHVYWYRQLPEEGLKFMVYLQKENIIDESGMPKERFSAEFPKEGPSILRIQQVVRGDSAAYFCASSTTVNAFFGQGTRLTVV.

The CDR3, as DNA: TGTGCCAGCAGCTTAGAGCAGAACACTGAAGCTTTCTTT. Translated: CASSLEQNTEAFF. V and J are TRBV7-9 and TRBJ1-1; D gene ambiguous. The germline V gene has CDR1 SEHNR and CDR2 FQNEAQ (reference sequence). This CDR3 has 13 amino acids. V was cut by 1 base and J by 1 base, with 4 bases left in between.

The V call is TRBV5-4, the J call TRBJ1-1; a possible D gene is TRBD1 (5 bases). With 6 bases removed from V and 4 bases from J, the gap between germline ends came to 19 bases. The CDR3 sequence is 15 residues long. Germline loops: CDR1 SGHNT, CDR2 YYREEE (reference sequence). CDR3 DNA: TGTGCCAGCACCCCCCCCGGGACTACGGTCACTGAAGCTTTCTTT. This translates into CASTPPGTTVTEAFF.

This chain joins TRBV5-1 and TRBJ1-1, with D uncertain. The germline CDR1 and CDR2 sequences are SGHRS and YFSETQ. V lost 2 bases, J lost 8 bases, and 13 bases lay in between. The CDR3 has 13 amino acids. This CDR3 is CASSFSSPREAFF. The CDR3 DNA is TGCGCCAGCAGCTTCAGTTCCCCGCGGGAAGCTTTCTTT.

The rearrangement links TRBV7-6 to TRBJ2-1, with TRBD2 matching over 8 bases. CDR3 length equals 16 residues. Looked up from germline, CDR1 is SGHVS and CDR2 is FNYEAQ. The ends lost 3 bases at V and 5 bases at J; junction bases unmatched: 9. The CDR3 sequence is CASSLGPRGAHNEQFF. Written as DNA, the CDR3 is TGTGCCAGCAGCTTGGGGCCGCGGGGGGCCCACAATGAGCAGTTCTTC.

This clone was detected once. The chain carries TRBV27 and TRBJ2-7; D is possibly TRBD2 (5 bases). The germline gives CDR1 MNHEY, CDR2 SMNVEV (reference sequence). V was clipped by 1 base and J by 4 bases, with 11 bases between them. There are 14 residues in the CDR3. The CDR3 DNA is TGTGCCAGCAGTTTATTGGCGGGCAGGTACGAGCAGTACTTC. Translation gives CASSLLAGRYEQYF.

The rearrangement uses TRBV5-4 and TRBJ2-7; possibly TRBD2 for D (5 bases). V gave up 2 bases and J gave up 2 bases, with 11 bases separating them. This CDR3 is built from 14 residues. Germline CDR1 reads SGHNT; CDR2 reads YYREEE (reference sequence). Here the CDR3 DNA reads TGTGCCAGCAGCTTTGACGGGGATGCCTACGAGCAGTACTTC. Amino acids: CASSFDGDAYEQYF.

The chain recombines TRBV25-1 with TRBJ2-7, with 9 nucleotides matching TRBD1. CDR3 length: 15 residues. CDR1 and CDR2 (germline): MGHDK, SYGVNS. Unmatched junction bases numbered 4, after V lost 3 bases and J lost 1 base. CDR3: CASSDPGTGSYEQYF. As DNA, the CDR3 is TGTGCCAGCAGTGACCCTGGGACAGGGTCCTACGAGCAGTACTTC.

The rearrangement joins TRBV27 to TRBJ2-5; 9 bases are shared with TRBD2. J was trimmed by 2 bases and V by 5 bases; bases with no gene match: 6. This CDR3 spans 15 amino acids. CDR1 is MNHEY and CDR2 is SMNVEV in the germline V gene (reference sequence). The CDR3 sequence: CASSPLTSGQETQYF. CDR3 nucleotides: TGTGCCAGCAGTCCCCTGACTAGCGGACAAGAGACCCAGTACTTC.

The CDR3 nucleotides are TGTGCCAGCAGTTTCCGACAGGGGGCGGGAGGCTACACCTTC. Protein product: CASSFRQGAGGYTF. This chain links TRBV27 with TRBJ1-2; 10 bases line up with TRBD1. Germline lookup yields CDR1 MNHEY and CDR2 SMNVEV (reference sequence). There are 14 residues in the CDR3. Trimming at V came to 3 bases and at J to 8 bases, leaving 6 bases not matched to a gene.

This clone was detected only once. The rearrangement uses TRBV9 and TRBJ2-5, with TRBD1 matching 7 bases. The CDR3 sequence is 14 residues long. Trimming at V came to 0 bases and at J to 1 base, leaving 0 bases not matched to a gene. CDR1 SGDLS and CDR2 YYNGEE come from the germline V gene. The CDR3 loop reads CASSVGDSQETQYF. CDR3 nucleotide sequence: TGTGCCAGCAGCGTAGGGGACAGCCAAGAGACCCAGTACTTC. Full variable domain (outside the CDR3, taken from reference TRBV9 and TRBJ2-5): DSGVTQTPKHLITATGQRVTLRCSPRSGDLSVYWYQQSLDQGLQFLIQYYNGEERAKGNILERFSAQQFPDLHSELNLSSLELGDSALYFCASSVGDSQETQYFGPGTRLLVL.

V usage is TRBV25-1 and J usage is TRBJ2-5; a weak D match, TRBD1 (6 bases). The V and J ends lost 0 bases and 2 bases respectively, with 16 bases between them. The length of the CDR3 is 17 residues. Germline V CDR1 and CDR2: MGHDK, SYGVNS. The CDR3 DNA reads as TGTGCCAGCAGTGAATACAGGGGTCTTACCCTACAAGAGACCCAGTACTTC. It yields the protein CASSEYRGLTLQETQYF.

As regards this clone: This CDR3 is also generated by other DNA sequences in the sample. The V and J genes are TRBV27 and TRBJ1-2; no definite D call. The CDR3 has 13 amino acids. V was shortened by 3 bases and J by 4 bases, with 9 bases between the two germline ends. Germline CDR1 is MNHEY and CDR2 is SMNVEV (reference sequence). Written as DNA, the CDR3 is TGTGCCAGCAGTTTGTCCCAGACCTATGGCTACACCTTC. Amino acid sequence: CASSLSQTYGYTF.

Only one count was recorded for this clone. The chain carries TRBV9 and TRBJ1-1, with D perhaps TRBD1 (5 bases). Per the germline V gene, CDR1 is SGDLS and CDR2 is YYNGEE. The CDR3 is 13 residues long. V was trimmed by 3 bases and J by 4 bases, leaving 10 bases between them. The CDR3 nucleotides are TGTGCCAGCAGCGGGGGCCCAGGCACTGAAGCTTTCTTT. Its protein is CASSGGPGTEAFF.

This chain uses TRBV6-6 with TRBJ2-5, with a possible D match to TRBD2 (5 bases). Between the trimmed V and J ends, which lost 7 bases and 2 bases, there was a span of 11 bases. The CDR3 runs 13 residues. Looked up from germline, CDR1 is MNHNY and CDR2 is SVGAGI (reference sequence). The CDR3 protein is CASTPGVQETQYF. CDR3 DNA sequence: TGTGCCAGCACTCCCGGGGTTCAAGAGACCCAGTACTTC.

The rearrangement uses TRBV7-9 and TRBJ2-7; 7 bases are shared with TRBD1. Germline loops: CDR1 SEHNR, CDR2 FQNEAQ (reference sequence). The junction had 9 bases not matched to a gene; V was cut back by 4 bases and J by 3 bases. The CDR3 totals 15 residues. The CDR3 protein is CASSSSRQGFYEQYF. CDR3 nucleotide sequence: TGTGCCAGCAGCTCGAGTAGACAGGGCTTCTACGAGCAGTACTTC.

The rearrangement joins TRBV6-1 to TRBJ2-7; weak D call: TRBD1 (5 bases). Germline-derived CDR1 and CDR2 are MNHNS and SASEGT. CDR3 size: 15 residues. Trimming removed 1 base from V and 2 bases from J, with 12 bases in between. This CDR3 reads CASSEGGANPYEQYF. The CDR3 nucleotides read TGTGCCAGCAGTGAAGGTGGGGCCAATCCCTACGAGCAGTACTTC.

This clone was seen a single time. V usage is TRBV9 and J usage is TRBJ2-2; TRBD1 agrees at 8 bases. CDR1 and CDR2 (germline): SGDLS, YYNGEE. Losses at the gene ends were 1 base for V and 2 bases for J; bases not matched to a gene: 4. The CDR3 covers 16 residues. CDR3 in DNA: TGTGCCAGCAGCGTACAGGGGGCGCGTAACACCGGGGAGCTGTTTTTT. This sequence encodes CASSVQGARNTGELFF.

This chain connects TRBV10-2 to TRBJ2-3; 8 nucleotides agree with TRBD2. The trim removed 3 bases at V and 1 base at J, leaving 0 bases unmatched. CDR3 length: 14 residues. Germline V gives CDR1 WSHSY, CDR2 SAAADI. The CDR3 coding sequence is TGCGCCAGCAGTGATAGCGGGGGCACAGATACGCAGTATTTT. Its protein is CASSDSGGTDTQYF.

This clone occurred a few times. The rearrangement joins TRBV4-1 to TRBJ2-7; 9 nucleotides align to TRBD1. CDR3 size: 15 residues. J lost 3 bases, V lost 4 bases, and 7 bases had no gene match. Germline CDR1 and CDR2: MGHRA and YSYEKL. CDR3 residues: CASSPTPTGGYEQYF. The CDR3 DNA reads TGCGCCAGCAGCCCTACACCGACAGGGGGCTACGAGCAGTACTTC.

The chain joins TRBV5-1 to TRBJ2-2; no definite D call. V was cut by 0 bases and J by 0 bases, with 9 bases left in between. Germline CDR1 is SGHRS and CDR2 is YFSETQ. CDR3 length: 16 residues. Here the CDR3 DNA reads TGCGCCAGCAGCTTGGGGGTCAGCACGAACACCGGGGAGCTGTTTTTT. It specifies CASSLGVSTNTGELFF.

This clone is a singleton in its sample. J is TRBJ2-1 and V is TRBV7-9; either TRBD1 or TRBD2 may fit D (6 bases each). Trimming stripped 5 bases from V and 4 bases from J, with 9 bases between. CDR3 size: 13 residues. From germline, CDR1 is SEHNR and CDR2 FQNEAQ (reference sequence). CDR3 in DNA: TGTGCCAGCAGCGGGGGGCTGTACAATGAGCAGTTCTTC. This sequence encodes CASSGGLYNEQFF.

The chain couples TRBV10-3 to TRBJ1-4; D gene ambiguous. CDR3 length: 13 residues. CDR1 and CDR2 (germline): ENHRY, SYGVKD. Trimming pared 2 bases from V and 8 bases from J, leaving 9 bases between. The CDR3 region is CAISETPREKLFF. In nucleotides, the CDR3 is TGTGCCATCAGTGAGACCCCGAGGGAAAAACTGTTTTTT.

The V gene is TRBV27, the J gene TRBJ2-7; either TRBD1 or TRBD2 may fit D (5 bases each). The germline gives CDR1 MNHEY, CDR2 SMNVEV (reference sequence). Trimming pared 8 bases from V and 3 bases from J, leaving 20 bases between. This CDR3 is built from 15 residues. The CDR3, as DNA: TGTGCCAGCTGCCCCGGGGCAGGCCCTATCTACGAGCAGTACTTC. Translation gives CASCPGAGPIYEQYF.

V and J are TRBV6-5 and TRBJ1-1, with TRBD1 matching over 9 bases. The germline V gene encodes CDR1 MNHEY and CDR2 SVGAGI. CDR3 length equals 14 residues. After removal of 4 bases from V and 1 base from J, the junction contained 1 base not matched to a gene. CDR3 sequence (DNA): TGTGCCAGCAGTTCGGGACAGGGGAACACTGAAGCTTTCTTT. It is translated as CASSSGQGNTEAFF.